This note documents a single TCR beta chain sequence. Its specificity is not known. This specimen belongs to a study of a mutant IDH1 vaccine in newly diagnosed glioma. Study information: Vaccinations were initiated 4-6 weeks following radiotherapy alone, or were given together with temozolomide cycles. Averaging about 37 years of age, treated patients were around 60% male and about 38% female.

The protocol was immunoSEQ multiplex PCR, while the TCRdb copy is restricted to in-frame clones and leaves out a portion. The sample lists about 26,000 clones; 79% were seen once. As for time point: week 5, during vaccination. Every single dose of the vaccine, 300 ug of mutant IDH1 20-mer peptide, came with topical imiquimod. The sequencing used PBMCs, collected from a glioma patient whose treatment included an IDH1 peptide vaccine. The clonotype originates from a middle-aged man with glioma. Some clones in this sample may be carry-over from other donors' samples.

The CDR3 DNA sequence: TGTGCCAGCTCACCACCGGGACTAGCGGGGGGTGATAGAGATACGCAGTATTTT. Residues: CASSPPGLAGGDRDTQYF. The chain is built from TRBV18 and TRBJ2-3; TRBD2 aligns across 15 bases. The CDR3 has 18 residues. Germline V gene lookup returns CDR1 KGHSH and CDR2 LQKENI. V lost 0 bases and J lost 5; bases outside the gene matches: 6.